The 27 T cell receptor beta chains reported below all come from one sample, sequenced in a study of identical twins. Each CDR3 protein is one row after TCRdb ran MiXCR on the 5' RACE reads. The table lists roughly 1.6 million distinct CDR3 sequences, around 33% of them singletons, with 0.25% to 0.3% in the top ten. Sequenced: cord blood. Receptors originate from a newborn girl in good health.

The chain has TRBV3-1 and TRBJ2-5, with 9 bases matching TRBD2. The J call may not be correct, given that the DNA end is closer to TRBJ2-4. Germline V gene sequence: CDR1 LGHDT, CDR2 YNNKEL (reference sequence). The CDR3 length is 15 residues. Here the CDR3 DNA reads TGTGCCAGCACCCTTAGCGGGGGCACCAAAAACATTCAGTACTTC. The encoded protein is CASTLSGGTKNIQYF.

CDR3 DNA sequence: TGTGCCAGCAACCAGGGCTCTGAAGCTTTCTTT. Translated: CASNQGSEAFF. The J gene is TRBJ1-1, the V gene TRBV12-3 or TRBV12-4, with D possibly being TRBD1 (5 bases). This CDR3 spans 11 amino acids. Trimming left V 7 bases short and J 6 bases short, with 9 bases between.

This chain uses TRBV29-1 with TRBJ2-3; D is undetermined. CDR3 size: 14 residues. Looked up from germline, CDR1 is SQVTM and CDR2 is ANQGSEA. V lost 2 bases to trimming and J lost 2 bases, with 11 bases between them. CDR3: CSVENHVLTDTQYF. The CDR3 DNA reads as TGCAGCGTTGAAAACCATGTACTCACAGATACGCAGTATTTT.

The genes are TRBV6-5 and TRBJ2-7, with 11 bases matching TRBD1. The CDR3 covers 15 residues. Unmatched junction bases numbered 10, after V lost 5 bases and J lost 7 bases. CDR1 and CDR2 from the germline V gene are MNHEY and SVGAGI. Written as DNA, the CDR3 is TGTGCCAGCAGTAAGGACAGGGGGCCCTACAATGAGCAGTACTTC. Encoded protein: CASSKDRGPYNEQYF.

The chain uses TRBV28 and TRBJ1-5, with TRBD1 as a possible D gene (5 bases). CDR3 length: 18 residues. CDR1 and CDR2 (germline): MDHEN, SYDVKM. V was clipped by 3 bases and J by 0 bases, with 18 bases between them. The CDR3 is CASSLGHGPQYSNQPQHF. In nucleotides, the CDR3 is TGTGCCAGCAGTTTGGGGCACGGACCCCAATATAGCAATCAGCCCCAGCATTTT.

The V and J genes are TRBV20-1 and TRBJ2-3, with 7 nucleotides matching TRBD2. The V and J ends lost 3 bases and 0 bases, in that order; junction bases with no gene match: 9. The germline V gene encodes CDR1 DFQATT and CDR2 SNEGSKA (reference sequence). The CDR3 contains 16 residues. CDR3 in DNA: TGCAGTGCTAGTACCCGGCTAGCGGATAGCACAGATACGCAGTATTTT. Its protein is CSASTRLADSTDTQYF.

The chain recombines TRBV7-2 with TRBJ2-7, with a tentative D call TRBD1 (5 bases). Trimming stripped 4 bases from V and 3 bases from J, with 10 bases between. The CDR3 length is 13 residues. Germline CDR1 SGHTA, CDR2 FQGNSA. The CDR3 DNA sequence: TGTGCCAGCAGCTCGCAGGGAAACTACGAGCAGTACTTC. This translates into CASSSQGNYEQYF.

This clonotype was observed a handful of times. The chain uses TRBV10-3 and TRBJ2-7, with unresolved D. Between the trimmed V and J ends, which lost 5 bases and 6 bases, there was a span of 11 bases. Germline assignment: CDR1 ENHRY and CDR2 SYGVKD. The CDR3 contains 12 residues. The CDR3 DNA follows: TGTGCCATCAGTAACGTAAGGTCCGAGCAGTACTTC. Its translation is CAISNVRSEQYF.

There are a few counts of this clonotype. V and J are TRBV2 and TRBJ2-1; weak D call: TRBD2 (5 bases). The CDR3 is made up of 12 amino acids. Trimming shortened V by 9 bases and J by 6 bases, and 12 bases separated the two germline ends. CDR1 SNHLY and CDR2 FYNNEI come from the germline V gene. CDR3 amino acids: CASGPSPNEQFF. The DNA of the CDR3 is TGTGCCAGTGGGCCTAGCCCCAATGAGCAGTTCTTC.

In its sample, this clonotype was seen once. The chain joins TRBV2 to TRBJ2-5; TRBD2 matches 11 bases. Germline loops: CDR1 SNHLY, CDR2 FYNNEI. V lost 11 bases to trimming and J lost 1 base; unmatched junction nucleotides: 3. The CDR3 extends over 13 amino acids. The CDR3 region has the DNA TGTGCCGGGACTAGCGGATTCCAAGAGACCCAGTACTTC. Translated, it gives CAGTSGFQETQYF.

The chain joins TRBV28 to TRBJ2-1; D remains unclear. V dropped 7 bases and J dropped 2 bases, with 15 bases sitting between them. Germline assignment: CDR1 MDHEN and CDR2 SYDVKM. This CDR3 has 15 residues. In nucleotides, the CDR3 is TGTGCCAGCACCCCTTGGCAGCCTACCTACAATGAGCAGTTCTTC. It encodes CASTPWQPTYNEQFF. The full variable domain, completed using reference TRBV28 and TRBJ2-1, is DVKVTQSSRYLVKRTGEKVFLECVQDMDHENMFWYRQDPGLGLRLIYFSYDVKMKEKGDIPEGYSVSREKKERFSLILESASTNQTSMYLCASTPWQPTYNEQFFGPGTRLTVL.

In its sample, this clonotype was seen many times. For the CDR3, the DNA is TGCAGCGTAACATATCCGGGACTAGCACCCGACAATGAGCAGTTCTTC. It translates to CSVTYPGLAPDNEQFF. The chain couples TRBV29-1 to TRBJ2-1; 9 bases agree with TRBD2. The germline CDR1 and CDR2 sequences are SQVTM and ANQGSEA. The CDR3 spans 16 residues. After removal of 6 bases from V and 5 bases from J, the junction contained 14 bases not matched to a gene.

The J gene is TRBJ2-3, the V gene TRBV6-1; 8 bases match TRBD2. Trimming took 0 bases from V and 2 from J; bases not matched to a gene: 7. The CDR3 runs 17 residues. The V gene's germline CDR1 is MNHNS and CDR2 SASEGT. Here the CDR3 reads CASSEASGGSLTDTQYF. CDR3 DNA: TGTGCCAGCAGTGAAGCGAGCGGGGGCTCGCTCACAGATACGCAGTATTTT.

A few counts support this clonotype. The chain has TRBV6-1 and TRBJ2-4, with 8 bases matching TRBD1. The CDR3 is 20 amino acids. In germline, CDR1 is MNHNS, CDR2 SASEGT. V lost 6 bases to trimming and J lost 13 bases; unmatched junction nucleotides: 32. In DNA form, the CDR3 reads TGTGCCAGCAGGTCTGGACAGGGACCCACAACCCAACCCCACTGGCGTTGGCAGTACTTC. Its protein product is CASRSGQGPTTQPHWRWQYF.

The table lists this clonotype with a few counts. The chain links TRBV18 to TRBJ1-5; TRBD1 aligns across 7 bases. Germline lookup yields CDR1 KGHSH and CDR2 LQKENI. V lost 4 bases to trimming and J lost 2 bases; unmatched junction nucleotides: 5. The CDR3 covers 15 residues. CDR3 in DNA: TGTGCCAGCTCACGGGAAACAGGGGGCAATCAGCCCCAGCATTTT. Protein product: CASSRETGGNQPQHF.

The table lists this clonotype with a few counts. J is TRBJ1-5 and V is TRBV21-1; the table's D call, TRBD1, was not checked against the DNA. TRBV21-1 is marked as a pseudogene. CDR3 length: 17 amino acids. The CDR3 DNA follows: TGTGCCAGCAGCAAACGCCCCGGGCAGATTAGCAATCAGCCCCAGCATTTT. Translated: CASSKRPGQISNQPQHF.

A few counts support this clonotype. Written as DNA, the CDR3 is TGTGCCAGCAGTTCCTCGGGAGGACAGGGAGCGGTCTATGGCTACACCTTC. Translation gives CASSSSGGQGAVYGYTF. The chain joins TRBV28 to TRBJ1-2, with TRBD1 identical over 8 bases. The CDR3 covers 17 residues. CDR1 is MDHEN and CDR2 is SYDVKM in the germline V gene. V lost 4 bases to trimming and J lost 4 bases; unmatched junction nucleotides: 14.

The J gene is TRBJ1-3, the V gene TRBV20-1; no clear D gene. V lost 5 bases and J 3 bases, leaving 5 bases between the germline ends. The CDR3 runs 11 residues. Germline V lookup: CDR1 DFQATT, CDR2 SNEGSKA (reference sequence). CDR3 DNA sequence: TGCAGTGCTGGGCATGGAAACACCATATATTTT. This sequence encodes CSAGHGNTIYF.

This chain connects TRBV20-1 to TRBJ1-1, with no clear D. CDR3 size: 15 residues. Trimming took off 0 bases at V and 0 bases at J, with 11 bases between the two ends. Germline V CDR1 and CDR2: DFQATT, SNEGSKA (reference sequence). The CDR3 loop is CSARDGRGVNTEAFF. The CDR3 DNA follows: TGCAGTGCTAGAGATGGGAGAGGAGTGAACACTGAAGCTTTCTTT.

The chain couples TRBV28 to TRBJ2-1; the match to TRBD2 covers 13 bases. Germline values: CDR1 MDHEN, CDR2 SYDVKM. CDR3 length equals 17 residues. V gave up 6 bases and J gave up 3 bases; unmatched junction bases: 8. The CDR3 DNA sequence: TGTGCCAGCAGATCAGGGACTAGCGGGATCCTCTACAATGAGCAGTTCTTC. This encodes CASRSGTSGILYNEQFF.

The V gene is TRBV10-3, the J gene TRBJ2-1; TRBD2 is a possible D gene (5 bases). The CDR3 extends over 15 amino acids. V lost 11 bases and J 0 bases, leaving 17 bases between the germline ends. Germline lookup yields CDR1 ENHRY and CDR2 SYGVKD. The CDR3 coding sequence is TGTGCCCTAGGGAGCGTTCCCTCCTCCTACAATGAGCAGTTCTTC. It specifies CALGSVPSSYNEQFF.

The chain employs TRBV2 and TRBJ2-2; the match to TRBD2 covers 10 bases. The V gene end was trimmed by 0 bases and the J gene end by 4 bases; junction bases not matched to a gene: 5. Germline CDR1 and CDR2: SNHLY and FYNNEI. This CDR3 is 17 amino acids long. For the CDR3, the DNA is TGTGCCAGCAGTGAAGCGCCTAGCGGGGGAGCCACCGGGGAGCTGTTTTTT. Its protein is CASSEAPSGGATGELFF.

This clonotype showed up many times. This chain joins TRBV28 and TRBJ2-7, with D perhaps TRBD2 (6 bases). V lost 1 base, J lost 3 bases, and 10 bases lay in between. CDR1 is MDHEN and CDR2 is SYDVKM in the germline V gene. This CDR3 spans 14 amino acids. The CDR3 coding sequence is TGTGCCAGCAGTTTATTAGTCGGGGGCTACGAGCAGTACTTC. This sequence encodes CASSLLVGGYEQYF.

This clonotype was recorded a few times. This chain uses TRBV11-2 with TRBJ2-1; D is ambiguous. Per germline, CDR1 SGHAT and CDR2 FQNNGV. The germline V and J ends were trimmed by 5 bases and 9 bases, with 5 bases remaining between them. The CDR3 is 10 amino acids. CDR3 in amino acids: CASSQVEQFF. DNA of the CDR3: TGTGCCAGCAGCCAGGTTGAGCAGTTCTTC.

This clonotype was recorded a few times. At one boundary the junction diverges from the germline segment, which might be a read error. The chain employs TRBV7-7 and TRBJ2-3, with a tentative D call TRBD1 (7 bases). CDR1 and CDR2 (germline): SSHAT, FNYEAQ (reference sequence). The length of the CDR3 is 14 residues. CDR3 in DNA: TGTGCTAGCAGCAGACAGGGAGGCACATATACGCAGTATTTT. Its translation is CASSRQGGTYTQYF.

Turning to this clonotype: Its ends do not fully match the called genes, so a read error is possible. V is TRBV3-1 and J is TRBJ2-3; 10 bases map to TRBD2. This CDR3 is built from 12 residues. The germline gives CDR1 LGHDT, CDR2 YNNKEL (reference sequence). The DNA for the CDR3 is TGTGCCACCTACACCCCGGGACTAGCGATGGATTTT. Residues: CATYTPGLAMDF.

There are many counts of this clonotype. The chain carries TRBV29-1 and TRBJ1-2; D is unresolved. CDR1 and CDR2 from the germline V gene are SQVTM and ANQGSEA. The CDR3 sequence is 14 residues long. Trimming cost V 0 bases and J 1 base, with 9 bases left between them. The CDR3 protein is CSVEDRNDNYGYTF. The CDR3 DNA reads as TGCAGCGTTGAAGATCGCAACGATAACTATGGCTACACCTTC.